A single sample gave rise to the 25 T cell receptor beta chains below, sequenced in a study of blood T cells in healthy people across ages. It was with a sample-barcoded 5' primer and a J-beta primer mix that a second PCR of roughly 7 to 12 cycles was run. MiXCR, run by TCRdb on the 5' RACE reads, gives a single entry per CDR3 protein. The table records fewer than 1 million distinct CDR3 sequences, around 45% of them present only once. Sequenced: blood. These receptors all stem from a man in his sixties in good health.

This chain links TRBV4-1 with TRBJ2-7; D is possibly TRBD2 (5 bases). This CDR3 region has 15 residues. The germline V and J ends were trimmed by 1 base and 0 bases, with 10 bases remaining between them. Germline V gene sequence: CDR1 MGHRA, CDR2 YSYEKL. The CDR3 coding sequence is TGCGCCAGCAGCCAAGGCCCGGGATCCTCCTACGAGCAGTACTTC. Encoded protein: CASSQGPGSSYEQYF.

The genes are TRBV7-9 and TRBJ2-7, with TRBD1 matching 8 bases. The V gene's germline CDR1 is SEHNR and CDR2 FQNEAQ (reference sequence). This CDR3 is built from 14 residues. V lost 6 bases and J lost 2; bases outside the gene matches: 6. The DNA for the CDR3 is TGTGCCAGCAGTCTGGACAGGGCACCCTACGAGCAGTACTTC. Residues: CASSLDRAPYEQYF.

The genes are TRBV6-5 and TRBJ1-1; D is unclear. The CDR3 extends over 14 amino acids. Germline CDR1 and CDR2: MNHEY and SVGAGI. Trimming took off 5 bases at V and 0 bases at J, with 10 bases between the two ends. CDR3 DNA: TGTGCCAGCAGTGGGAGACGGTTGAACACTGAAGCTTTCTTT. Residues: CASSGRRLNTEAFF.

The chain couples TRBV20-1 to TRBJ2-5; 7 nucleotides align to TRBD1. The DNA matches TRBJ2-7 better at its end, which makes the J call doubtful. Germline CDR1 is DFQATT and CDR2 is SNEGSKA (reference sequence). The CDR3 runs to 13 residues. The CDR3 region has the DNA TGCAGTGCTAACCGGGACAGCAACTGCGAGCAGTACTTC. Its translation: CSANRDSNCEQYF.

This clonotype showed up just once. The chain employs TRBV6-6 and TRBJ1-2; D unclear. The germline V gene encodes CDR1 MNHNY and CDR2 SVGAGI (reference sequence). The CDR3 is 17 residues long. V was pared by 0 bases and J by 2 bases, with 16 bases between. The CDR3 spells CASSYSGRGGGNYGYTF. The CDR3 DNA reads TGTGCCAGCAGTTACTCTGGACGCGGCGGCGGGAACTATGGCTACACCTTC.

Only a few counts were recorded for this clonotype. V gene TRBV21-1 combines with J gene TRBJ2-1; TRBD1 reflects the table's D call only, with no check against the DNA. TRBV21-1 represents a pseudogene. The CDR3 runs to 16 residues. CDR3 region: CASSNLRGEPSHEQFF. The CDR3 DNA sequence: TGTGCCAGCAGCAATCTCAGGGGGGAGCCCTCCCATGAGCAGTTCTTC.

The chain combines TRBV10-3 with TRBJ1-2, with 9 bases lining up with TRBD1. The ends lost 4 bases at V and 7 bases at J; junction bases unmatched: 10. The CDR3 spans 15 residues. CDR1 is ENHRY, CDR2 SYGVKD, per germline. The DNA of the CDR3 is TGTGCCATCAGTGCCCCGGGACAGGGTTTCTTTGGCTACACCTTC. Protein sequence: CAISAPGQGFFGYTF.

The chain carries TRBV11-1 and TRBJ2-6; D is perhaps TRBD2 (5 bases). Germline CDR1 reads SGHAT; CDR2 reads FQDESV (reference sequence). CDR3 length equals 17 residues. V was trimmed by 1 base and J by 2 bases, leaving 12 bases between them. The CDR3 reads CASSLVADYAGANVLTF. The CDR3 bases are TGTGCCAGCAGCTTAGTAGCCGACTACGCTGGGGCCAACGTCCTGACTTTC.

The J gene is TRBJ2-7, the V gene TRBV11-2; 8 bases are a match to TRBD1. The CDR3 totals 16 residues. V was pared by 5 bases and J by 1 base, with 10 bases of the junction left unmatched. Looked up from germline, CDR1 is SGHAT and CDR2 is FQNNGV. The CDR3 nucleotides read TGTGCCAGCAGCCCCCCCGCCAGGACAGGGTCCTACGAGCAGTACTTC. Residues: CASSPPARTGSYEQYF.

This clonotype was counted between two and nine times. The chain combines TRBV5-5 with TRBJ2-1, with D perhaps matching TRBD2 (6 bases). Germline CDR1 is SGHKS and CDR2 is YYEKEE (reference sequence). Trimming shortened V by 4 bases and J by 3 bases, and 14 bases separated the two germline ends. The CDR3 length is 15 residues. CDR3: CASSPSGVGYNEQFF. The CDR3 DNA is TGTGCCAGCAGCCCTTCGGGGGTGGGCTACAATGAGCAGTTCTTC.

This chain uses TRBV7-2 with TRBJ2-5; D perhaps matches TRBD2 (5 bases). V was shortened by 5 bases and J by 4 bases, with 14 bases between the two germline ends. Germline V gene lookup returns CDR1 SGHTA and CDR2 FQGNSA. The CDR3 extends over 14 amino acids. The CDR3 DNA is TGTGCCAGCAGCACGGACTGGATGGGAGAGACCCAGTACTTC. It translates to CASSTDWMGETQYF.

The gene calls are TRBV6-2 or TRBV6-3 and TRBJ2-7; 10 bases fit TRBD1. Trimming removed 7 bases from V and 1 base from J; junction bases left unmatched: 7. From germline, CDR1 is MNHEY and CDR2 SVGEGT. There are 15 residues in the CDR3. CDR3 DNA: TGTGCCAGCACCCAGATGGGACAGGGGTCCTACGAGCAGTACTTC. Amino acid sequence: CASTQMGQGSYEQYF.

As regards this clonotype: One base away lies a much larger clone, so this may be a sequencing read error. The rearrangement uses TRBV6-5 and TRBJ2-1, with no clear D. The CDR3 is made up of 11 amino acids. Germline loops: CDR1 MNHEY, CDR2 SVGAGI. V lost 0 bases and J 9 bases, leaving 3 bases between the germline ends. The CDR3 reads CASSYSSEQFF. CDR3 DNA: TGTGCCAGCAGTTACTCGAGTGAGCAGTTCTTC.

This rearrangement joins TRBV10-3 to TRBJ2-5; D is unclear. The CDR3 covers 11 residues. The V and J ends lost 5 bases and 0 bases respectively, with 1 base between them. In germline, CDR1 is ENHRY, CDR2 SYGVKD. CDR3 sequence reads: CAISNQETQYF. In DNA, the CDR3 is TGTGCCATCAGTAACCAAGAGACCCAGTACTTC.

The chain employs TRBV2 and TRBJ2-1, with 7 positions matching TRBD1. Germline V gene data show CDR1 as SNHLY and CDR2 as FYNNEI. The V segment lost 6 bases and the J segment 3 bases; nucleotides outside the gene matches: 2. The CDR3 is 13 amino acids. This CDR3 reads CASRGTDYNEQFF. CDR3 nucleotides: TGTGCCAGCAGGGGGACAGACTACAATGAGCAGTTCTTC.

The rearrangement links TRBV12-3 or TRBV12-4 to TRBJ1-4; TRBD1 agrees at 10 bases. After removal of 5 bases from V and 6 bases from J, the junction contained 6 bases not matched to a gene. The CDR3 has 15 residues. The CDR3 nucleotides are TGTGCCAGCAGTCCAGGGACAGGGGCGTATGAAAAACTGTTTTTT. It codes for CASSPGTGAYEKLFF.

The V and J genes are TRBV6-1 and TRBJ1-5; tentatively, D is TRBD1 (5 bases). V lost 10 bases and J 6 bases, leaving 10 bases between the germline ends. Germline-derived CDR1 and CDR2 are MNHNS and SASEGT. This CDR3 comprises 11 residues. As DNA, the CDR3 is TGTGCCACCGGGACTACTCAGCCCCAGCATTTT. It encodes CATGTTQPQHF.

A few counts support this clonotype. The chain couples TRBV10-3 to TRBJ2-3, with TRBD2 identical over 13 bases. CDR1 ENHRY and CDR2 SYGVKD come from the germline V gene. The CDR3 length is 15 residues. The J segment lost 5 bases and the V segment lost 10 bases, leaving 9 bases of the junction unmatched. The CDR3 coding sequence is TGTGCCACAGCCGGGACTAGCGGGGTTGGAGATACGCAGTATTTT. It yields the protein CATAGTSGVGDTQYF.

V gene TRBV20-1 combines with J gene TRBJ1-1; D remains ambiguous. CDR1 is DFQATT, CDR2 SNEGSKA, per germline (reference sequence). V was pared by 3 bases and J by 5 bases, with 16 bases between. This CDR3 is built from 14 residues. The CDR3 nucleotides read TGCAGTGCTAGCCCCGCGGGATTAGGAACTGAAGCTTTCTTT. Translated, it gives CSASPAGLGTEAFF.

The chain combines TRBV6-1 with TRBJ2-7; D perhaps matches TRBD2 (7 bases). This CDR3 spans 15 amino acids. Per germline, CDR1 MNHNS and CDR2 SASEGT. Trimming stripped 7 bases from V and 2 bases from J, with 18 bases between. The CDR3, as DNA: TGTGCCAGCAAGAAGGGGAGGGACAAAACCTACGAGCAGTACTTC. Protein: CASKKGRDKTYEQYF.

The chain links TRBV12-3 or TRBV12-4 to TRBJ2-7, with D perhaps matching TRBD2 (6 bases). V gave up 5 bases and J gave up 9 bases, with 17 bases separating them. This CDR3 is built from 13 residues. CDR3 loop: CASSPGGGTGQYF. CDR3 DNA sequence: TGTGCCAGCAGTCCCGGTGGGGGGACGGGGCAGTACTTC.

This clonotype was detected only once. In DNA, the CDR3 is TGTGCCAGCAGCCCCTACATCCGGGGGGGTAGCACAGATACGCAGTATTTT. Protein product: CASSPYIRGGSTDTQYF. The chain couples TRBV9 to TRBJ2-3; 8 bases are a match to TRBD2. The ends lost 4 bases at V and 0 bases at J; junction bases unmatched: 10. This CDR3 is 17 amino acids long. CDR1 and CDR2 from the germline V gene are SGDLS and YYNGEE.

The chain links TRBV6-5 to TRBJ1-2; TRBD1 is a possible D gene (6 bases). The CDR3 is 13 residues long. Germline V lookup: CDR1 MNHEY, CDR2 SVGAGI. V lost 3 bases and J lost 8, with 13 bases in between. The CDR3 region is CASSYAGEVGYTF. The DNA of the CDR3 is TGTGCCAGCAGTTATGCAGGGGAAGTCGGCTACACCTTC.

Only one count was recorded for this clonotype. The J gene is TRBJ2-7, the V gene TRBV5-1; 10 positions agree with TRBD2. CDR1 and CDR2 (germline): SGHRS, YFSETQ. There are 15 residues in the CDR3. J was trimmed by 6 bases and V by 4 bases; bases with no gene match: 10. The CDR3: CASSLERLAGGEQYF. The CDR3 coding sequence is TGCGCCAGCAGCCTTGAGCGACTAGCGGGCGGCGAGCAGTACTTC.

The chain links TRBV12-3 or TRBV12-4 to TRBJ2-7; possible D gene TRBD2, 7 bases. V was clipped by 6 bases and J by 0 bases, with 18 bases between them. CDR3 length equals 16 residues. The CDR3 protein is CASSRTGRGSSYEQYF. Written as DNA, the CDR3 is TGTGCCAGCAGCCGCACAGGGAGGGGAAGCTCCTACGAGCAGTACTTC.